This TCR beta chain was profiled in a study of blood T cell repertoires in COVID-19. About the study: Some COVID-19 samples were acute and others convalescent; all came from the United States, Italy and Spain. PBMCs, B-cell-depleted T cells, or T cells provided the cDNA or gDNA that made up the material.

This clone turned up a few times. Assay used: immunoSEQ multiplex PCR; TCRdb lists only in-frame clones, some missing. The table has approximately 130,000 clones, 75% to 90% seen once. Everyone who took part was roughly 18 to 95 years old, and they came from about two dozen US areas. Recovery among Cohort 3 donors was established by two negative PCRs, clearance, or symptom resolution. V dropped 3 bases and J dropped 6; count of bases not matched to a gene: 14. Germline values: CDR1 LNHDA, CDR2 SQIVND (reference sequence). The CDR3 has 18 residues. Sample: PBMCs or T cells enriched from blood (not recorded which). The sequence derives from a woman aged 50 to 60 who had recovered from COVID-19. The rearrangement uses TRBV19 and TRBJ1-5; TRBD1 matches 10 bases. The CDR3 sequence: CASSIEALRTGGFQPQHF. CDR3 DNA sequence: TGTGCCAGTAGTATTGAAGCTCTCCGGACAGGGGGATTTCAGCCCCAGCATTTT.